Listed below are T cell receptor beta chains from one sample, sequenced in a study of blood T cell repertoires in COVID-19. Repertoires were generated with immunoSEQ multiplex PCR, while TCRdb's copy carries only in-frame clones and drops some. The sample holds a few hundred thousand clones, 80% to 90% seen once. The sequenced material came from peripheral blood. The receptors stem from a man younger than 40 who had recovered from COVID-19. The CDR3 runs from the conserved cysteine through the conserved F or W. Each record gives: clone size, V gene, D gene, J gene, CDR3 DNA, CDR3 protein. The D gene is left open where the match is weak. Clone size, where shown, is once, few, many, or a class for clones that have expanded.

.	TRBV19	TRBD1	TRBJ2-5	TGTGCCAGTAGTATAGCCCCGACAGGGGGAGGAGAGACCCAGTACTTC	CASSIAPTGGGETQYF
.	TRBV6-6	TRBD1	TRBJ1-2	TGTGCCAGCAGTAACCGAGGACAGGGATTCTCTGGCTACACCTTC	CASSNRGQGFSGYTF
.	TRBV10-2	TRBD2	TRBJ2-2	TGCGCCAGCAGTGAGTCCGGGGGGGACACCGGGGAGCTGTTTTTT	CASSESGGDTGELFF
.	TRBV9	TRBD1	TRBJ2-5	TGTGCCAGCAGCTCAGGACAGGGTGGGCTGGAGACCCAGTACTTC	CASSSGQGGLETQYF
.	TRBV18	.	TRBJ2-2	TGTGCCAGCTCACCAGGTAGCGGATATAACACCGGGGAGCTGTTTTTT	CASSPGSGYNTGELFF
.	TRBV7-9	TRBD1	TRBJ1-1	TGTGCCAGCAGCTTAGCGGGTCAGGGGGTCACTGAAGCTTTCTTT	CASSLAGQGVTEAFF
.	TRBV5-5	.	TRBJ1-5	TGTGCCAGCAGCCCCAGGGTGACTGGGGCAGGCAATCAGCCCCAGCATTTT	CASSPRVTGAGNQPQHF
.	TRBV27	TRBD1	TRBJ1-1	TGTGCCAGCAGTACAAGAGACAGGGGGTCCCCCTATGGTGAAGCTTTCTTT	CASSTRDRGSPYGEAFF
.	TRBV7-9	.	TRBJ2-1	TGTGCCAGCAGCTTATCCCGGGGTACGGCCTACAATGAGCAGTTCTTC	CASSLSRGTAYNEQFF
.	TRBV6-6	.	TRBJ1-4	TGTGCCAGCAGTCTCGGGGGTTATAGGGAAGAAAAACTGTTTTTT	CASSLGGYREEKLFF
.	TRBV3-1/TRBV3-2	.	TRBJ2-2	TGTGCCAGCAGCCAAGAGTGGGGGCTTGGGATCAGGACCGGGGAGCTGTTTTTT	CASSQEWGLGIRTGELFF
.	TRBV4-2	.	TRBJ1-4	TGTGCCAGCAGCCCGAATGAAAAACTGTTTTTT	CASSPNEKLFF
once	TRBV9	.	TRBJ1-2	TGTGCCAGCAGCGTAGAGTCTCGGGACACGATCTATGGCTACACCTTC	CASSVESRDTIYGYTF
once	TRBV4-2	TRBD2	TRBJ2-2	TGTGCCAGCAGCCAAGCCCTTGGCGGGGGACACACCGGGGAGCTGTTTTTT	CASSQALGGGHTGELFF
.	TRBV19	.	TRBJ1-6	TGTGCCAGTAAGGGGAATTCACCCCTCCACTTT	CASKGNSPLHF
.	TRBV3-1/TRBV3-2	TRBD2	TRBJ2-7	TGTGCCAGCAGCCAGAAAACCCTACTAGCGGGCGAGCAGTACTTC	CASSQKTLLAGEQYF
.	TRBV5-1	TRBD2	TRBJ2-3	TGCGCCAGCAGCTTATTTGGAGCGGGGGAATCTGATACGCAGTATTTT	CASSLFGAGESDTQYF
.	TRBV2	TRBD1	TRBJ1-1	TGTGCCAGCAGTGGTAGACAGGGTACCGTCATGAACACTGAAGCTTTCTTT	CASSGRQGTVMNTEAFF
.	TRBV2	.	TRBJ1-5	TGTGCCAGCGCAGACATAGATAGCAATCAGCCCCAGCATTTT	CASADIDSNQPQHF
.	TRBV7-2	.	TRBJ2-7	TGTGCCAGCAGCCCCGGGACAACCGACTACGAGCAGTACTTC	CASSPGTTDYEQYF
.	TRBV4-1	.	TRBJ2-3	TGCGCCAGCAGCCAAGCGACGGACTTTCCCACAGATACGCAGTATTTT	CASSQATDFPTDTQYF
.	TRBV5-1	.	TRBJ1-1	TGCGCCAGCAGCCCAGGATCTAACACTGAAGCTTTCTTT	CASSPGSNTEAFF
few	TRBV10-1	.	TRBJ2-5	TGCGCCAGCAGTGACGGCGGAGAGACCCAGTACTTC	CASSDGGETQYF
once	TRBV10-1	TRBD1	TRBJ2-1	TGCGCCAGCAGTGAGGGACAGGGTATCGATGAGCAGTTCTTC	CASSEGQGIDEQFF
many	TRBV12-2	.	TRBJ1-4	TGTGCAAGTCGCTCAATGGCGGGGAAGGGGTTTGAAAAACTGTTTTTT	CASRSMAGKGFEKLFF
few	TRBV7-6	.	TRBJ1-1	TGTGCCAGCAGCGATAACTCACAGGGTACCACTGAAGCTTTCTTT	CASSDNSQGTTEAFF